This T cell receptor (beta chain) was recovered during a study of blood T cells in healthy people across ages. Study results and limitations: A roughly linear fall in TCR beta diversity per million T cells was seen with increasing age.

There are 13 residues in the CDR3. Germline values: CDR1 DFQATT, CDR2 SNEGSKA (reference sequence). The V end was cut by 7 bases, the J end by 1 base, with 12 bases between. This clonotype was found many times. Its antigen remains unknown. PCR was performed a second time for roughly 7 to 11 cycles using a sample-barcoded 5' primer and a J-beta primer mix. Each TCR beta cDNA got a 12-nucleotide random molecular identifier. TCRdb re-called the 5' RACE reads with MiXCR, one entry per CDR3 protein. The sample records some 1.6 million distinct CDR3 sequences, roughly 32% being singletons. J is TRBJ2-3 and V is TRBV20-1, with D unclear. The sequenced sample consisted of blood. The receptor comes from a woman aged 25 to 45 in good health. DNA of the CDR3: TGCAGTGTTCTAGACCTGGGCACAGATACGCAGTATTTT. Residues: CSVLDLGTDTQYF.